These 16 T cell receptor beta chains were all obtained from the same sample, sequenced in a study of T cell responses to AZD1222 COVID-19 vaccine. This table comes from immunoSEQ multiplex PCR, and its TCRdb copy is limited to in-frame clones, with some not included. Of 150,000 to 200,000 clones listed, 94% are singletons. Sequencing was performed on peripheral blood, taken 28 days after the second AZD1222 dose. Receptors originate from an adult who received the AZD1222 COVID-19 vaccine.

The chain uses TRBV4-1 and TRBJ1-2; D is undetermined. Trimming took 0 bases from V and 0 from J, leaving 5 bases between them. The CDR3 spans 14 residues. CDR1 and CDR2 from the germline V gene are MGHRA and YSYEKL. The CDR3 here is CASSQDGANYGYTF. The CDR3 DNA is TGCGCCAGCAGCCAAGACGGAGCTAACTATGGCTACACCTTC.

The rearrangement uses TRBV11-1 and TRBJ1-6; 7 bases align to TRBD1. Germline values: CDR1 SGHAT, CDR2 FQDESV (reference sequence). The CDR3 consists of 16 residues. V lost 5 bases, J lost 10 bases, and 14 bases stayed unmatched. Written as DNA, the CDR3 is TGTGCCAGCAGCCCCGTTATCCCGACAGGGAGCTCACCCCTCCACTTT. The encoded protein is CASSPVIPTGSSPLHF.

The chain recombines TRBV18 with TRBJ1-3; D is perhaps TRBD1 (5 bases). Germline V gene sequence: CDR1 KGHSH, CDR2 LQKENI. Between the trimmed V and J ends, which lost 3 bases and 0 bases, there was a span of 12 bases. This CDR3 has 16 residues. CDR3 sequence (DNA): TGTGCCAGCTCACCGATGGGACGGAACTCTGGAAACACCATATATTTT. Protein sequence: CASSPMGRNSGNTIYF.

V gene TRBV5-8 combines with J gene TRBJ2-7; weak D call: TRBD1 (6 bases). The CDR3 contains 15 residues. Between the trimmed V and J ends, which lost 3 bases and 5 bases, there was a span of 18 bases. CDR1 is SGHTS and CDR2 is YDEGEE in the germline V gene. The DNA of the CDR3 is TGTGCCAGCAGCTCCTGGGGGCGGGCGGTTGACGAGCAGTACTTC. It codes for CASSSWGRAVDEQYF.

This clone was seen just once. This chain connects TRBV2 to TRBJ2-6; D gene unclear. The CDR3 spans 16 residues. Trimming left V 7 bases short and J 4 bases short, with 17 bases between. Germline V gene data show CDR1 as SNHLY and CDR2 as FYNNEI. The CDR3 protein is CASINIFPEGANVLTF. The CDR3, as DNA: TGTGCCAGCATAAATATCTTCCCTGAGGGGGCCAACGTCCTGACTTTC.

This chain uses TRBV7-3 with TRBJ2-3; D call uncertain. Looked up from germline, CDR1 is SGHTA and CDR2 is FQGTGA. V lost 5 bases, J lost 1 base, and 10 bases lay in between. The CDR3 has 14 amino acids. The CDR3 reads CASSPTGGTDTQYF. The CDR3 DNA sequence: TGTGCCAGCAGCCCGACCGGCGGCACAGATACGCAGTATTTT.

This chain links TRBV19 with TRBJ1-4; D not certain. The CDR3 length is 12 residues. Germline V gene data show CDR1 as LNHDA and CDR2 as SQIVND (reference sequence). V lost 6 bases and J 7 bases, leaving 9 bases between the germline ends. In DNA, the CDR3 is TGTGCCAGTAGGGGAATCGGTGAAAAACTGTTTTTT. It specifies CASRGIGEKLFF.

The V gene is TRBV25-1, the J gene TRBJ2-3; D gene ambiguous. Trimming took 1 base from V and 0 from J, leaving 14 bases between them. The CDR3 loop spans 17 amino acids. CDR1 and CDR2 (germline): MGHDK, SYGVNS. The DNA of the CDR3 is TGTGCCAGCAGTGAATTCCCCACCGGGCCTAGCACAGATACGCAGTATTTT. It encodes CASSEFPTGPSTDTQYF.

The chain joins TRBV19 to TRBJ1-2, with a possible D match to TRBD1 (6 bases). V lost 4 bases to trimming and J lost 7 bases, with 16 bases between them. Germline V gives CDR1 LNHDA, CDR2 SQIVND (reference sequence). The CDR3 runs to 14 residues. In DNA, the CDR3 is TGTGCCAGTAGTAAGGGGGGCAGTTCAAGTGGCTACACCTTC. As protein: CASSKGGSSSGYTF.

This sequence joins TRBV4-1 and TRBJ1-6, with 7 bases identical to TRBD1. Per the germline V gene, CDR1 is MGHRA and CDR2 is YSYEKL. V lost 1 base, J lost 9 bases, and 3 bases stayed unmatched. This CDR3 spans 14 amino acids. For the CDR3, the DNA is TGCGCCAGCAGCCAAGTAACAGGGGTTTCACCCCTCCACTTT. Translation gives CASSQVTGVSPLHF.

V and J are TRBV20-1 and TRBJ2-7; possibly TRBD1 for D (6 bases). CDR1 is DFQATT and CDR2 is SNEGSKA in the germline V gene (reference sequence). This CDR3 comprises 14 residues. With 3 bases removed from V and 1 base from J, the gap between germline ends came to 13 bases. CDR3 protein: CSASITTGSYEQYF. CDR3 sequence (DNA): TGCAGTGCTAGTATCACAACAGGGTCCTACGAGCAGTACTTC.

The V call is TRBV7-8, the J call TRBJ2-7, with a weak D call TRBD1 (5 bases). Deletions cut 5 bases from V and 0 bases from J, with 29 bases between. This CDR3 region has 20 residues. CDR1 and CDR2 from the germline V gene are SGHVS and FQNEAQ. The CDR3, as DNA: TGTGCCAGCAGCCATATGACCCATATTACCACGCAGGGAAGCTCCTACGAGCAGTACTTC. Its protein product is CASSHMTHITTQGSSYEQYF.

The J gene is TRBJ1-5, the V gene TRBV10-3, with D perhaps matching TRBD1 (5 bases). V was cut by 0 bases and J by 2 bases, with 17 bases left in between. CDR3 size: 18 residues. CDR1 is ENHRY and CDR2 is SYGVKD in the germline V gene. This CDR3 is CAISESIVPGRGNQPQHF. CDR3 DNA: TGTGCCATCAGTGAGTCGATTGTTCCAGGGCGAGGCAATCAGCCCCAGCATTTT.

The chain couples TRBV9 to TRBJ1-4; the D gene is possibly TRBD1 (5 bases). Trimming took 0 bases from V and 8 from J, leaving 17 bases between them. The length of the CDR3 is 16 residues. Germline CDR1 reads SGDLS; CDR2 reads YYNGEE. DNA of the CDR3: TGTGCCAGCAGCGTAGGATTCGGGGGATTCGAAGAAAAACTGTTTTTT. Residues: CASSVGFGGFEEKLFF. The variable domain in full, completed from reference TRBV9 and TRBJ1-4, reads DSGVTQTPKHLITATGQRVTLRCSPRSGDLSVYWYQQSLDQGLQFLIQYYNGEERAKGNILERFSAQQFPDLHSELNLSSLELGDSALYFCASSVGFGGFEEKLFFGSGTQLSVL.

V and J are TRBV5-1 and TRBJ2-7; possible D gene TRBD1, 5 bases. Per the germline V gene, CDR1 is SGHRS and CDR2 is YFSETQ. V was pared by 5 bases and J by 4 bases, with 13 bases between. The CDR3 sequence is 13 residues long. The CDR3 loop is CASRIAQGYEQYF. The CDR3 DNA reads as TGCGCCAGCAGAATTGCCCAGGGTTACGAGCAGTACTTC.

The V gene is TRBV6-2 or TRBV6-3, the J gene TRBJ1-5; D possibly corresponds to TRBD1 (6 bases). V was clipped by 4 bases and J by 6 bases, with 25 bases between them. The CDR3 covers 18 residues. Germline V gene data show CDR1 as MNHEY and CDR2 as SVGEGT. The CDR3 coding sequence is TGTGCCAGCAGTTCCCTACCACACCTGGGGGCGGTTAGTCAGCCCCAGCATTTT. It yields the protein CASSSLPHLGAVSQPQHF.